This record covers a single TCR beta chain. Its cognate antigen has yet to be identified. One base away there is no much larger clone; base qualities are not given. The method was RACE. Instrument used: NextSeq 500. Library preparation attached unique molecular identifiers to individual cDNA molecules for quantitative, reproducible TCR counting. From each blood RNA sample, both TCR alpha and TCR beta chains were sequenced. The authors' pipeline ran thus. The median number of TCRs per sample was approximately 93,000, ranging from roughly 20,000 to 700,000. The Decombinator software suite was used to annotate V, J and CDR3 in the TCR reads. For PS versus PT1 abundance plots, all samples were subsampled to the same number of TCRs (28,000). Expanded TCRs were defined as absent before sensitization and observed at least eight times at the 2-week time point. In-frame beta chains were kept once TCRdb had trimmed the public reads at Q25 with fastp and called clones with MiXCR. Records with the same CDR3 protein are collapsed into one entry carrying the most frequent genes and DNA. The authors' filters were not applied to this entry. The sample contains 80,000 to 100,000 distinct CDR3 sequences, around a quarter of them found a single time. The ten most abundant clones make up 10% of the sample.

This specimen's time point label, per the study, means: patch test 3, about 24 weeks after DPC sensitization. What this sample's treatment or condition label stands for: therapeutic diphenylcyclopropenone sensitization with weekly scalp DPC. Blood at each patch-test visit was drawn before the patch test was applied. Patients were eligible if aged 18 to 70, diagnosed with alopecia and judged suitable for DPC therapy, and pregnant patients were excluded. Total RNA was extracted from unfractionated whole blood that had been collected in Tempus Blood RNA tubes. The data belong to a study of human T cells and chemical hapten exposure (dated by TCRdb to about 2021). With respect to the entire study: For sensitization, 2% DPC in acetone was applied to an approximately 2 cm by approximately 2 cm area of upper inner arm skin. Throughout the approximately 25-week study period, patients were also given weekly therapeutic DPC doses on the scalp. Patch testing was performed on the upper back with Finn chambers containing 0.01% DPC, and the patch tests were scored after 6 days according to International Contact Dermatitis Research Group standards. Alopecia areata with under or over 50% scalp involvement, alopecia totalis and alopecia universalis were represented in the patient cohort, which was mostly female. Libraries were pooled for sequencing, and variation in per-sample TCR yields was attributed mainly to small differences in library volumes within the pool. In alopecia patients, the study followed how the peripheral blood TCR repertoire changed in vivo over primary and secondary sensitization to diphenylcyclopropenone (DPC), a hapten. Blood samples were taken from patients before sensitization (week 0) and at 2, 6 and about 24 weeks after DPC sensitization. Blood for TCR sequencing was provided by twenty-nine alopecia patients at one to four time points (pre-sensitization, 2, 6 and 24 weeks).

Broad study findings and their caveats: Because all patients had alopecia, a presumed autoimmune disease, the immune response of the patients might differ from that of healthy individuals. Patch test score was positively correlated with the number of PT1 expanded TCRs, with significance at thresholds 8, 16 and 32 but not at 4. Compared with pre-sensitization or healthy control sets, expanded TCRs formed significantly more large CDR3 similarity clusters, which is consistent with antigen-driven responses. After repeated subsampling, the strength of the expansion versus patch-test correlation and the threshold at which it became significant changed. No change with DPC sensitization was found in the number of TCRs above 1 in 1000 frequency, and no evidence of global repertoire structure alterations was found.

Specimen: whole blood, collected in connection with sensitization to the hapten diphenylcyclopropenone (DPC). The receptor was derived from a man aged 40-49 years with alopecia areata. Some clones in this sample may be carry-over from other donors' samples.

The CDR3 region has the sequence CASSSGTGGRETQYF. In nucleotide form, the sequence is TGTGCCAGCAGCAGCGGGACAGGGGGTAGGGAGACCCAGTACTTC. The receptor chain draws on TRBV21-1 and TRBJ2-5; the DNA was not compared with TRBD1, the D call given in the table. TRBV21-1 is termed a pseudogene. Counted from cysteine to phenylalanine, this CDR3 has 15 amino acids. The kept DNA is CDR3 alone, 45 bases in frame from the first base.